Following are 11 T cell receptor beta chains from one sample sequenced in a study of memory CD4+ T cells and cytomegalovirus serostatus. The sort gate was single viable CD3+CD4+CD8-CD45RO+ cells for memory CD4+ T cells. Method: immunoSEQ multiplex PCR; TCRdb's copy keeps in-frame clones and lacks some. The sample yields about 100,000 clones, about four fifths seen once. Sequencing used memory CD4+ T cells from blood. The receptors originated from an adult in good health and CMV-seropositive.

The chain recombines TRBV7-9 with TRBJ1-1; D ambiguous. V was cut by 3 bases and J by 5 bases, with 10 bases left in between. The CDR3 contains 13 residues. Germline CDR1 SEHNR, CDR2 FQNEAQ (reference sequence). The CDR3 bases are TGTGCCAGCAGCTTTAGCCCCGGGACTGAAGCTTTCTTT. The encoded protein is CASSFSPGTEAFF.

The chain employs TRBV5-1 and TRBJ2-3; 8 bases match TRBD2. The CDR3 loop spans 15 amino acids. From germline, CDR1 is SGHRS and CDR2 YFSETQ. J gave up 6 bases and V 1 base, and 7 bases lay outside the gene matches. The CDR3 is CASSLTSSGRDTQYF. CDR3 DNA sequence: TGCGCCAGCAGCTTGACTTCTAGCGGGCGGGATACGCAGTATTTT.

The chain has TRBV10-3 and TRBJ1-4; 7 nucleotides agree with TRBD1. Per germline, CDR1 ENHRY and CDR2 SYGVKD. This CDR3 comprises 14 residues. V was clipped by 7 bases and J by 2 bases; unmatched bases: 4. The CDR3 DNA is TGTGCCATCACGAGACAGGGCACTAATGAAAAACTGTTTTTT. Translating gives CAITRQGTNEKLFF.

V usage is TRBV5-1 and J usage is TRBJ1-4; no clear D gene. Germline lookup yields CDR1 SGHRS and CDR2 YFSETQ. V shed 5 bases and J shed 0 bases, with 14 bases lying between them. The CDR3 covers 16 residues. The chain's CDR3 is CASRVGGVATNEKLFF. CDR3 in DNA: TGCGCCAGCAGGGTTGGTGGGGTTGCAACTAATGAAAAACTGTTTTTT.

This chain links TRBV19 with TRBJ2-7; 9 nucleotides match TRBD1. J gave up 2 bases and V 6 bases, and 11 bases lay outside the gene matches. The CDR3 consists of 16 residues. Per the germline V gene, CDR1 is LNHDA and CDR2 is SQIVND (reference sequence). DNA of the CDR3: TGTGCCAGTAGCCGCGGTGGGACAGGGTATACCTACGAGCAGTACTTC. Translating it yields CASSRGGTGYTYEQYF.

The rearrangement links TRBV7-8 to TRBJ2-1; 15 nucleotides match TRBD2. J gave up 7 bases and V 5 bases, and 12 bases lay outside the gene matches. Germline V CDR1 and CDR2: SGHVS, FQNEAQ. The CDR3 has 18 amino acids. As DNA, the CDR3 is TGTGCCAGCAGCCCACGCCGGAAGGGGACTAGCGGGAGGAATGAGCAGTTCTTC. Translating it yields CASSPRRKGTSGRNEQFF.

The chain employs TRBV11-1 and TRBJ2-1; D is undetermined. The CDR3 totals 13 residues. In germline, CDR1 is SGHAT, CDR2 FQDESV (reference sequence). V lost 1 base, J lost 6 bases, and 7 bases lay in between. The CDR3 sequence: CASSLGRSNEQFF. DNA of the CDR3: TGTGCCAGCAGCTTAGGGCGGTCCAATGAGCAGTTCTTC.

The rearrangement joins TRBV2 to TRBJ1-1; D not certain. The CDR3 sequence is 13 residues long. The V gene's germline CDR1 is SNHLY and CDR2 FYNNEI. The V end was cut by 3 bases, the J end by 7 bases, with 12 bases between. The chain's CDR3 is CASSDAPLDEAFF. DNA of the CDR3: TGTGCCAGCAGTGACGCCCCATTGGATGAAGCTTTCTTT.

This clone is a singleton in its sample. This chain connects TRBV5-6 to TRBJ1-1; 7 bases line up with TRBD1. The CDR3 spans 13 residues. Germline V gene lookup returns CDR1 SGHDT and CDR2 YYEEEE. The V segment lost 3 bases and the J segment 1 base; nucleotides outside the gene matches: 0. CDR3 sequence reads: CASSWDRNTEAFF. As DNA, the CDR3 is TGTGCCAGCAGCTGGGACAGGAACACTGAAGCTTTCTTT.

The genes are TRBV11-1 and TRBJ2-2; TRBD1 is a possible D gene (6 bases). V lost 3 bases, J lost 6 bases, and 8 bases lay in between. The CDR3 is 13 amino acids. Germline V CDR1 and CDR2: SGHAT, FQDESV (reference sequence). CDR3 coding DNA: TGTGCCAGCAGCTTCAGGGGCTCCGGGGAGCTGTTTTTT. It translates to CASSFRGSGELFF.

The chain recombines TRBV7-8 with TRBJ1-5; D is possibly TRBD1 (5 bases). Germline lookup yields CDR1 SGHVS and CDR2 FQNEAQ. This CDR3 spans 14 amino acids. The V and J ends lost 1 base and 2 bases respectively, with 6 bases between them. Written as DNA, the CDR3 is TGTGCCAGCAGCTTAGAGACAGGCAATCAGCCCCAGCATTTT. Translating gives CASSLETGNQPQHF.